The following is a T cell receptor (beta chain) sequence with its context. The antigen this receptor binds is unknown. It has no much larger one-base neighbor in the sample; base qualities were not kept. This sample is drawn from a study of cytomegalovirus exposure and HLA in healthy donors (dated by TCRdb to about 2017). A note on the overall study: According to an earlier analysis of a few hundred of the donors, about 180 million T cells yielded over 100 million unique TCR beta sequences and about 280 Gb of sequence data. An early release covering roughly 600 HLA-typed donors comprised approximately 290 gigabases of sequencing data and some 79 million unique TCR sequences. Of the 300 to 500 genotyped donors, roughly 80% were placed in the genetic ancestry cluster associated with self-reported Caucasian donors. The study was designed to test whether signatures of past pathogen exposure could be identified by cataloging public T cell receptors. The T cell repertoires of around 670 subjects were profiled by immunosequencing and related to cytomegalovirus serostatus. A separate validation cohort of 100 to 150 different subjects was used in addition to the 666-subject first cohort. To predict cytomegalovirus infection status, the study combined high-throughput TCR immunosequencing, statistical association of individual TCRs with disease status, and machine learning. A later analysis re-examined previously published TCR beta repertoires from hundreds of donors and added high-resolution HLA genotyping to investigate patterns of TCR occurrence. Rather than using new phenotypic data, the later analysis identified candidate immune exposures from TCR beta sequences and from how often those sequences occurred across donors. In an earlier analysis of 587 of the donors, high-throughput TCR beta sequencing was used to judge whether each TCR beta V gene segment behaved as functional or pseudogenic. Donor age, sex, ethnicity and CMV serostatus were collected together with the repertoire data. A later genetic analysis used genome-wide SNP genotypes for about 65% of the 666 donors, treating that subset as a discovery cohort. All discovery cohort repertoires had been generated on a single sequencing platform. Class I and class II HLA loci were covered by the typing at four-digit resolution. The number of typed donors differed by locus: about 629-630 for A, B, C, DRB1 and DQB1; some 540 for DQA1; 606 for DPA1; and roughly 490 for DPB1. Because of strong linkage in the cohort, roughly five DR-DQ haplotypes were treated as single units for association and clustering. On average, about 240,000 unique TCR beta nucleotide sequences were sequenced per donor among several hundred genotyped donors of the cohort, with around 19% of those sequences being non-productive.

Broad study findings and their caveats: The study gave a list of 150 to 200 TCR beta chains associated with cytomegalovirus. Because some donors lacked HLA typing at each locus, the association tests relied only on the typed subset. Broadly in line with IMGT annotations, most TCR beta V segments showed up in productive rearrangements about 87% or about 30% of the time in an earlier analysis of 587 of the donors. A later analysis associated approximately 17,000 TCR beta sequences with specific HLA alleles at a false discovery rate of 0.05. Because counts were too low, seventeen rarely observed V segments, including chromosome 9 orphons, were excluded from the earlier analysis of several hundred of the donors. The presence/absence analyses assumed that sequencing depth was roughly uniform across donors, and that assumption may not be true. In a later analysis, HLA-associated TCR beta chains were found to be more clonally expanded and to have lower generation probabilities than equally common non-associated chains. Some IMGT-functional V segments, including TRBV6-2 and TRBV6-3, could not be distinguished by the 87-base-pair reads and were therefore excluded. The classifier was reported to diagnose cytomegalovirus status with high specificity and sensitivity in both the original cohort and the validation cohort. When HLA alleles, especially DR and DQ, strongly co-occurred, attributing TCR associations to individual alleles was difficult. The cohort was sequenced for TCR beta chains only, and without alpha or paired-chain data the features that could be detected were limited. Linkage disequilibrium might explain the correlated functional status among segregating V segments, but an unknown experimental factor could not be excluded. Most TCR sequences were observed very rarely across donors, whereas some public TCRs were present in many individuals. V-gene and J-gene trimming of TCR beta chains was associated with a missense DCLRE1C variant in a later genetic analysis, and the association was replicated in an independent cohort. In vitro tests confirmed that a few of the cytomegalovirus-associated TCR beta chains recognize cytomegalovirus antigens. Immune exposure information for the cohort was limited to CMV serostatus. A further reported finding was that TCR beta sequences accurately predicted the HLA-A and HLA-B alleles for most subjects in the first cohort. In a later analysis, TCR association rates were found to vary across HLA loci, with the most associated TCRs seen for DRB1 alleles and the fewest for HLA-C alleles. The authors suggested that the approach could potentially be generalized to other disease states and immunological phenotypes. A cluster of highly shared sequence variants was judged likely to represent a technical artifact of the sequencing pipeline. In a later genetic analysis, fewer N-insertions in productive TCRs were reported among donors in an Asian-associated ancestry cluster than the roughly 700-donor mean. In a later analysis, most CMV-associated TCR beta chains were found to appear HLA-restricted, with HLA associations seemingly driven largely by CMV exposure. According to a later analysis, parvovirus B19, influenza, CMV and Epstein-Barr virus appeared linked to several top co-occurrence clusters.

The cohort comprised some 730 healthy bone marrow donors. Cohort members were all nominally healthy when sampled, although unrecorded immune exposures were likely present. The donor was CMV seronegative and was included in the group of several hundred seronegative cohort members. A peripheral blood sample was provided by each donor, and peripheral blood mononuclear cells were used for TCR beta sequencing. Genomic DNA was extracted from the blood cell samples with the Qiagen DNeasy Blood Extraction Kit. The method was the immunoSEQ multiplex PCR assay. For the multiplex PCR, a mixture combining 60 forward primers for TCR Vbeta segments and 13 reverse primers for TCR Jbeta segments was used. Amplification of the CDR3 region of rearranged TCR beta genes was performed with a multiplex PCR assay on genomic DNA. On the Illumina HiSeq System, the amplified TCR beta libraries were sequenced as 87-base-pair reads. The study's own analysis went as follows. In a later analysis, tens of millions of unique TCR beta chains were counted across the roughly 700 repertoires, and roughly 11 million of these chains were shared by at least two donors. Raw reads were error-corrected and collapsed into unique sequences with a nearest-neighbor algorithm that merged closely related sequences to remove PCR and sequencing errors. Alignment of CDR3 sequences to IMGT reference sequences was used to assign V, D and J gene segments. Each retained sequence needed at least a six-nucleotide match to both a V gene segment and a J gene segment. Rearrangements were classified as productive when the CDR3 lacked stop codons and remained in frame with V and J, and all other rearrangements were classified as non-productive. Following IMGT convention, CDR3 was defined as the stretch from the second conserved V-encoded cysteine up to the conserved J-encoded phenylalanine. The earlier analysis of approximately 500 of the donors excluded sequences that lacked an unambiguous match to a single V gene segment. In an earlier analysis of roughly 500 of the donors, V segments were called functional above 56.7% productive rearrangements and were called segregating when the between-donor standard deviation exceeded 5%. A statistical classification framework was developed to diagnose cytomegalovirus status using the catalog of TCR beta chain sequences. In a later analysis, TCR nucleotide sequences were compared against IMGT/GENE-DB human TR gene sequences so that V and J genes could be assigned. A later analysis assigned CDR3 sequences and most-parsimonious VDJ recombination scenarios with the TCRdist pipeline. In a later analysis, each TCR beta chain was defined by its CDR3 amino acid sequence together with its V-gene family, and reads lacking a unique V-gene family were excluded. To address suspected cross-contamination and a sequencing artifact, a later analysis removed 592 highly shared, low-generation-probability nucleotide sequences. A later analysis calculated a clonal expansion index for each public chain from normalized within-repertoire ranks of inferred template counts. A later analysis computed generation probabilities with a VDJ recombination model fitted to out-of-frame rearrangements, and checked the results against IGoR. In a later analysis, hypergeometric tests were used to score TCR-TCR, TCR-HLA and TCR-CMV co-occurrence, with a repertoire-size bias correction applied to TCR pairs. In a later analysis, false discovery rates were estimated by permuting HLA or CMV assignments 20 times. A later analysis grouped co-occurring TCRs with DBSCAN, adding TCRdist sequence similarity when clustering within HLA-allele-positive subsets. Repertoires with fewer than 30,000 or more than 120,000 public chains, plus five repertoires with anomalous nucleotide sharing, were excluded from co-occurrence clustering. TCRdb mirrors the immuneACCESS table, restricted to in-frame sequences. Some clones are absent from its copies; in checked studies, under half trace to an unresolved V gene, and the reason for the others is unknown. V, J and clone size were drawn from that table, and D and trimming were deduced from the DNA. Recorded for this sample are around 190,000 clones; approximately 90% of them occurred a single time. The top ten clones comprise 1% to 1.4% of the sample.

The CDR3 numbers 16 residues from cysteine through phenylalanine. Just the 48-base CDR3 DNA is kept, in frame starting at base 1. Cut back by 2 bases and 6 bases, the V and J ends lie 19 bases apart. Reading the germline V gene gives CDR1 MDHEN and CDR2 SYDVKM. The sequence links TRBV28 to TRBJ1-2; the D segment could be TRBD1, given 5 matching bases. Input material: PBMCs. The receptor's source is a boy between 2 and 15 years old in good health and CMV-seronegative. The bases read TGTGCCAGCAGTTTACTTGGATCAACGACAGCGAATGGCTACACCTTC. The encoded protein is CASSLLGSTTANGYTF.